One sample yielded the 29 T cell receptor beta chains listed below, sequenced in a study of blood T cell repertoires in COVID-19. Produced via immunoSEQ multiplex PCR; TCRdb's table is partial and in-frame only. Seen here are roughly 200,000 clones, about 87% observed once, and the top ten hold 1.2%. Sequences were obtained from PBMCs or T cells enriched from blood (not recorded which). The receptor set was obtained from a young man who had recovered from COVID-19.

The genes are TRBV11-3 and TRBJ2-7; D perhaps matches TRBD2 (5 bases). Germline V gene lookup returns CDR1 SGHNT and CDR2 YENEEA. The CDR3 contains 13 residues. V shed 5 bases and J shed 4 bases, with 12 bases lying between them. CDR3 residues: CASSPSRGYEQYF. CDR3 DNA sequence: TGTGCCAGCAGCCCAAGTCGGGGTTACGAGCAGTACTTC.

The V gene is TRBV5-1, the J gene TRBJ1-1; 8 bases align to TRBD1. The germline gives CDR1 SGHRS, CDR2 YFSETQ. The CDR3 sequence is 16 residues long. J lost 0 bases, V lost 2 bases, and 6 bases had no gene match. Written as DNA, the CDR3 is TGCGCCAGCAGCTTTAGGACAGGGCTTTTGAACACTGAAGCTTTCTTT. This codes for CASSFRTGLLNTEAFF.

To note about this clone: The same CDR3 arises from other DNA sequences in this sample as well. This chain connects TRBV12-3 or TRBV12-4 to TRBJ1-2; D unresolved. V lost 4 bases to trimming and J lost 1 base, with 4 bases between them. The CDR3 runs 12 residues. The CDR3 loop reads CASSSFNYGYTF. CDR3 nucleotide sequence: TGTGCCAGCAGTTCGTTTAACTATGGCTACACCTTC.

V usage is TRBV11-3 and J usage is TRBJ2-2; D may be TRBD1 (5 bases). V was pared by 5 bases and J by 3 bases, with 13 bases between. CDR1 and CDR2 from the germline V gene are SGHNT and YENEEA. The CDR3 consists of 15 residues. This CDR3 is CASSVDSRHTGELFF. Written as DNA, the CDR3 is TGTGCCAGCAGCGTTGACAGTCGACACACCGGGGAGCTGTTTTTT.

The CDR3 loop reads CASSQDPGQGVTNEKLFF. CDR3 bases: TGCGCCAGCAGCCAAGACCCCGGGCAGGGGGTCACTAATGAAAAACTGTTTTTT. The chain joins TRBV4-1 to TRBJ1-4; TRBD1 matches 7 bases. The CDR3 is 18 amino acids. The germline V gene encodes CDR1 MGHRA and CDR2 YSYEKL. V lost 0 bases and J lost 2; bases outside the gene matches: 9.

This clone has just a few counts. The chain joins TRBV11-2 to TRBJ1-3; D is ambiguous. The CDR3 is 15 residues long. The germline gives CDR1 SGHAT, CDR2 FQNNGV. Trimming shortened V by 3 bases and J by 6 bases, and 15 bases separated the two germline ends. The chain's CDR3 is CASSLGPGPLNTIYF. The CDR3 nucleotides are TGTGCCAGCAGCTTGGGTCCAGGCCCGTTAAACACCATATATTTT.

The CDR3 reads CASSFRDYQETQYF. The CDR3 nucleotides read TGTGCCAGCAGTTTCCGGGACTATCAAGAGACCCAGTACTTC. The chain has TRBV28 and TRBJ2-5, with TRBD2 matching 7 bases. Trimming took 3 bases from V and 2 from J; bases not matched to a gene: 3. CDR1 and CDR2 (germline): MDHEN, SYDVKM. This CDR3 has 14 residues.

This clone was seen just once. The CDR3 coding sequence is TGCAGCGTTCGGGACAGCCAGAACTATGGCTACACCTTC. Translated, it gives CSVRDSQNYGYTF. This sequence joins TRBV29-1 and TRBJ1-2; 7 bases agree with TRBD1. The CDR3 consists of 13 residues. Unmatched junction bases numbered 5, after V lost 5 bases and J lost 2 bases. CDR1 and CDR2 (germline): SQVTM, ANQGSEA.

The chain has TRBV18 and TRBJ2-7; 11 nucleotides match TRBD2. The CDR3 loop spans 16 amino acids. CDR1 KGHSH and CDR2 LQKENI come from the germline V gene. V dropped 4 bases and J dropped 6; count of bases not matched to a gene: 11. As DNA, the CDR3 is TGTGCCAGCTCACGTCTCAAGACTAGCGGGATCCGCGAGCAGTACTTC. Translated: CASSRLKTSGIREQYF.

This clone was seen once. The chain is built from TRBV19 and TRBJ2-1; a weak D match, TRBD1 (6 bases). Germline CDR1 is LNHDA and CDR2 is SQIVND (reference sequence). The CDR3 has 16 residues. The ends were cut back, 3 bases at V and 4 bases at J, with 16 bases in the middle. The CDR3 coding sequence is TGTGCCAGTAGTATGTTCCAGGGGATACTATACAATGAGCAGTTCTTC. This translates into CASSMFQGILYNEQFF.

The CDR3, as DNA: TGTGCCAGCTCACCACAAGGGACAGCTATTAACACTGAAGCTTTCTTT. This encodes CASSPQGTAINTEAFF. The rearrangement links TRBV18 to TRBJ1-1; 7 bases map to TRBD1. The CDR3 totals 16 residues. Trimming removed 1 base from V and 2 bases from J; junction bases left unmatched: 7. Looked up from germline, CDR1 is KGHSH and CDR2 is LQKENI.

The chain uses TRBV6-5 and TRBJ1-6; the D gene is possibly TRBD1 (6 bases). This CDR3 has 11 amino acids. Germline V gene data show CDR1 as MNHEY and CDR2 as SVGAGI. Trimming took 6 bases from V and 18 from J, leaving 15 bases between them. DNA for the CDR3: TGTGCCAGCAGATTACTAGACAGGAACCACTTT. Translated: CASRLLDRNHF.

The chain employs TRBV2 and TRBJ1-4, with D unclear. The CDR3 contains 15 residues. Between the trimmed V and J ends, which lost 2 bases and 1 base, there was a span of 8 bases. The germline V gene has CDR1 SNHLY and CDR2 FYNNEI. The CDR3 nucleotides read TGTGCCAGCAGTGAAATTCGGGGAACTAATGAAAAACTGTTTTTT. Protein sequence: CASSEIRGTNEKLFF.

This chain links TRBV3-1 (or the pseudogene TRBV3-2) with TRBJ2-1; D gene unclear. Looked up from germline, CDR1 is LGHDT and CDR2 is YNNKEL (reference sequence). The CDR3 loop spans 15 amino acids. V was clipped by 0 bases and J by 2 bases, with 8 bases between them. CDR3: CASSQDLRTYNEQFF. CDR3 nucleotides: TGTGCCAGCAGCCAAGATTTGCGCACCTACAATGAGCAGTTCTTC.

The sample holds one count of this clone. CDR3 residues: CASTPRDRGVGAYGYTF. CDR3 nucleotides: TGTGCCAGCACGCCCCGGGACAGAGGTGTAGGGGCTTATGGCTACACCTTC. The V gene is TRBV28, the J gene TRBJ1-2; 7 bases are a match to TRBD1. V trimming: 7 bases; J trimming: 5 bases; junction bases outside the gene matches: 19. Germline-derived CDR1 and CDR2 are MDHEN and SYDVKM. CDR3 size: 17 residues.

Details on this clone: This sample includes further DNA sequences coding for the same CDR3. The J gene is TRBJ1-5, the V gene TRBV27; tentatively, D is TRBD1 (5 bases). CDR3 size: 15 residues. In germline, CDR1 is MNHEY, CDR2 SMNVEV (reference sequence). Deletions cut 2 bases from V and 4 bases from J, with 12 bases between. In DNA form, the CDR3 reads TGTGCCAGCAGTTTAGAAGGGACTAGTAATCAGCCCCAGCATTTT. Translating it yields CASSLEGTSNQPQHF.

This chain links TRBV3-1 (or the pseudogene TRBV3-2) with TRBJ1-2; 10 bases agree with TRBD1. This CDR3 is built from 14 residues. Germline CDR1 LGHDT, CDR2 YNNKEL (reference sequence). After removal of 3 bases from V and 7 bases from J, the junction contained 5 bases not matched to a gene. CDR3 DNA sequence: TGTGCCAGCAGCCACACGGACAGGGGGGGTGGCTACACCTTC. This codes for CASSHTDRGGGYTF.

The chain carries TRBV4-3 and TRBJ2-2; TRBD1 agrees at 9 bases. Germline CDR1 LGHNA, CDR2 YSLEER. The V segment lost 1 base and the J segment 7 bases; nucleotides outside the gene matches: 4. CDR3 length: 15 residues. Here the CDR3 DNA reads TGCGCCAGCAGCCAAGTAGGGACAGGGAACGGGGAGCTGTTTTTT. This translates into CASSQVGTGNGELFF.

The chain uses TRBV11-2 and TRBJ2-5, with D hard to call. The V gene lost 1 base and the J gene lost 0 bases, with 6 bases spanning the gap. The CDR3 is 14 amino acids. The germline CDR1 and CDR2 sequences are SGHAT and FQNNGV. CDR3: CASSLGPNQETQYF. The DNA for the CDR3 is TGTGCCAGCAGCTTAGGGCCGAACCAAGAGACCCAGTACTTC.

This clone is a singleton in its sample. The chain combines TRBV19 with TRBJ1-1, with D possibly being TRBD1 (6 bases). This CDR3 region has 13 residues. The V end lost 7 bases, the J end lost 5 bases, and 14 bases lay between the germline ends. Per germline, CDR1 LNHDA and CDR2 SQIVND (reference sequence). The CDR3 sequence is CASKRTEGTEAFF. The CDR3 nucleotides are TGTGCCAGTAAGAGGACAGAAGGTACTGAAGCTTTCTTT.

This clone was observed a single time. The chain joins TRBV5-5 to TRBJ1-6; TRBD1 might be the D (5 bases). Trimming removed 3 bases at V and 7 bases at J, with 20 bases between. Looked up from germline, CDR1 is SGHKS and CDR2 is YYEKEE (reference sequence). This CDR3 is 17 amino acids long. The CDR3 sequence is CASSSGGGVRGNSPLHF. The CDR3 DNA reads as TGTGCCAGCAGCTCGGGGGGAGGAGTGCGAGGCAATTCACCCCTCCACTTT. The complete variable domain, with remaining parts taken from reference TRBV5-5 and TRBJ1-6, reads DAGVTQSPTHLIKTRGQQVTLRCSPISGHKSVSWYQQVLGQGPQFIFQYYEKEERGRGNFPDRFSARQFPNYSSELNVNALLLGDSALYLCASSSGGGVRGNSPLHFGNGTRLTVT.

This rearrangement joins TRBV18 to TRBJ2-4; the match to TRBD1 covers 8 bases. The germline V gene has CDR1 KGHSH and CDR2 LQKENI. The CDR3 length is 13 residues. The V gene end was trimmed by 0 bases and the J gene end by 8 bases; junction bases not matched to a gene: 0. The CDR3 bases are TGTGCCAGCTCACCACCGGGACAGGACATTCAGTACTTC. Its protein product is CASSPPGQDIQYF.

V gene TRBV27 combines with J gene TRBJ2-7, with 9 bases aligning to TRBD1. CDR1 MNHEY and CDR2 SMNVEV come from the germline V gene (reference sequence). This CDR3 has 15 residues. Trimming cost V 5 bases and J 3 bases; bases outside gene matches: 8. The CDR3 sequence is CASSPGTGWGYEQYF. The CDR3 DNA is TGTGCCAGCAGTCCGGGGACAGGGTGGGGCTACGAGCAGTACTTC.

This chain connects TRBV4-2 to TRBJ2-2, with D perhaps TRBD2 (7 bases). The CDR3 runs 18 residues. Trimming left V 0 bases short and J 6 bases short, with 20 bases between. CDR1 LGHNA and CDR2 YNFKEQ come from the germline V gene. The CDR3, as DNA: TGTGCCAGCAGCCAAGATGCCCGCGGGGGCCTAGGTGCCGGGGAGCTGTTTTTT. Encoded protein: CASSQDARGGLGAGELFF.

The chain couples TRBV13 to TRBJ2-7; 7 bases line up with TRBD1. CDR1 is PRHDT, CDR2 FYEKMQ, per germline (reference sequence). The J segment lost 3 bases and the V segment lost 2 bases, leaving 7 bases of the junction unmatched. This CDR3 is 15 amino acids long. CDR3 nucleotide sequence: TGTGCCAGCAGCTTAATGGGCAGGGGGATCTACGAGCAGTACTTC. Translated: CASSLMGRGIYEQYF.

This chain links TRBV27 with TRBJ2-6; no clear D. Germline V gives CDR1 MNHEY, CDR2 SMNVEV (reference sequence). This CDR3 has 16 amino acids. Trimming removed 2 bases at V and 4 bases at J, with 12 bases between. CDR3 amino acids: CASSLISQEGANVLTF. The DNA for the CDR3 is TGTGCCAGCAGTTTAATTTCCCAGGAAGGGGCCAACGTCCTGACTTTC.

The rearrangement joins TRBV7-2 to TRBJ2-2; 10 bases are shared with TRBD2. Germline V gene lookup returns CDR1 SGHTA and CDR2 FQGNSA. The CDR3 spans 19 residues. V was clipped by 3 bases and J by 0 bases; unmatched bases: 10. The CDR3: CASSFIALAGISNTGELFF. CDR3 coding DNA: TGTGCCAGCAGCTTTATCGCACTAGCGGGAATTTCGAACACCGGGGAGCTGTTTTTT.

CDR3 coding DNA: TGTGCCAGCACCCGAGCGGGACTAGCGGACAATGAGCAGTTCTTC. As protein: CASTRAGLADNEQFF. J is TRBJ2-1 and V is TRBV11-2; the match to TRBD2 covers 11 bases. CDR3 size: 15 residues. Per the germline V gene, CDR1 is SGHAT and CDR2 is FQNNGV. V was clipped by 7 bases and J by 5 bases; unmatched bases: 7.

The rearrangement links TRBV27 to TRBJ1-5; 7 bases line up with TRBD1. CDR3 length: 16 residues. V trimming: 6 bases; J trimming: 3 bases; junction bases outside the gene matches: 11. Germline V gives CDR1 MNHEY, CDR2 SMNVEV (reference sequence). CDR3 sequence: CASRPLRGQTNQPQHF. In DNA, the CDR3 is TGTGCCAGCAGACCACTAAGGGGACAGACCAATCAGCCCCAGCATTTT.